The 19 T cell receptor beta chains in this list originate from one sample, sequenced in a study of glioma-infiltrating T cells. TCR alpha and beta CDR3 regions were amplified from RNA using iRepertoire nested multiplex PCR. Using its own MiXCR run on the multiplex PCR reads, TCRdb lists one record per CDR3 protein. This table has roughly 120,000 distinct CDR3 sequences, approximately 25% appearing once. Sequenced: glioma tissue, nonneoplastic brain tissue, or PBMCs (not recorded which). Source of these receptors: a human donor with low-grade glioma or glioblastoma, undergoing nonglioma brain surgery, or in good health (not recorded which).

This clonotype was seen ten or more times. The genes are TRBV6-1 and TRBJ1-5; D is possibly TRBD1 (6 bases). The CDR3 consists of 16 residues. Trimming removed 6 bases from V and 10 bases from J, with 25 bases in between. Germline assignment: CDR1 MNHNS and CDR2 SASEGT. CDR3 in amino acids: CASSSTTGNLPRPQHF. The CDR3 nucleotides read TGTGCCAGCAGCTCAACTACAGGGAACCTTCCTCGCCCCCAGCATTTT.

Points on this clonotype: This may be a read error: a much more frequent sequence differs by one nucleotide. The rearrangement uses TRBV24-1 and TRBJ2-2; D is possibly TRBD1 (5 bases). Germline CDR1 is KGHDR and CDR2 is SFDVKD. The CDR3 covers 16 residues. This CDR3 is CATIDLTDSNTGELFF. CDR3 bases: TGTGCCACCATTGATTTGACAGACTCGAACACCGGGGAGCTGTTTTTT.

This clonotype has at least ten counts. The CDR3 nucleotides are TGCAGTGCTAGAGATCACCAAGTGTTCGTCGGAGATACGCAGTATTTT. Protein sequence: CSARDHQVFVGDTQYF. This chain uses TRBV20-1 with TRBJ2-3; D unclear. Trimming took off 0 bases at V and 5 bases at J, with 18 bases between the two ends. CDR3 length: 16 amino acids. CDR1 DFQATT and CDR2 SNEGSKA come from the germline V gene (reference sequence).

On this clonotype itself: A read error is possible here, since a much larger clone lies one base away. The V and J genes are TRBV4-1 and TRBJ2-5, with D possibly called TRBD1 or TRBD2 (5 bases each). In germline, CDR1 is MGHRA, CDR2 YSYEKL. The CDR3 covers 15 residues. Here the CDR3 DNA reads TGCGCCTGCAGCCAAGGGGTAGCGCCTCTGGGGACCCAGTACTTC. Protein: CACSQGVAPLGTQYF.

This clonotype was recorded at least ten times. CDR3 DNA: TGTGCCAGCAGCTTAGCCAGGGCCACTGAAGCTTTCTTT. It encodes CASSLARATEAFF. The chain joins TRBV7-2 to TRBJ1-1; D perhaps matches TRBD1 (5 bases). Trimming removed 0 bases from V and 4 bases from J, with 6 bases in between. CDR1 is SGHTA, CDR2 FQGNSA, per germline. The CDR3 consists of 13 residues.

This chain connects TRBV12-3 or TRBV12-4 to TRBJ1-1; 10 nucleotides line up with TRBD1. CDR3 length equals 14 residues. V was clipped by 6 bases and J by 6 bases; unmatched bases: 7. The CDR3 is CASSSGTGVPEAFF. In DNA form, the CDR3 reads TGTGCCAGCAGCTCCGGGACAGGGGTCCCTGAAGCTTTCTTT.

This clonotype has a handful of counts. The chain joins TRBV10-3 to TRBJ1-5; D gene ambiguous. With 1 base removed from V and 0 bases from J, the gap between germline ends came to 10 bases. The germline V gene has CDR1 ENHRY and CDR2 SYGVKD. The CDR3 has 16 amino acids. The CDR3 nucleotides are TGTGCCATCAGTGAGTGGTCACCTAATAGCAATCAGCCCCAGCATTTT. Encoded protein: CAISEWSPNSNQPQHF.

V usage is TRBV12-3 or TRBV12-4 and J usage is TRBJ1-5, with D tentatively TRBD1 (5 bases). This CDR3 region has 17 residues. Trimming took 3 bases from V and 7 from J, leaving 22 bases between them. CDR3 region: CASSFVTVGGKVQPQHF. CDR3 nucleotides: TGTGCCAGCAGTTTTGTGACAGTGGGAGGTAAGGTCCAGCCCCAGCATTTT.

This clonotype was recorded many times. The V and J genes are TRBV6-6 and TRBJ2-2, with 9 bases lining up with TRBD1. The V gene end was trimmed by 2 bases and the J gene end by 5 bases; junction bases not matched to a gene: 18. The CDR3 extends over 20 amino acids. Germline V gene lookup returns CDR1 MNHNY and CDR2 SVGAGI (reference sequence). In nucleotides, the CDR3 is TGTGCCAGCAGTTACCAGGGACAGGGTCCGTTGGGGTCGGAGACCGGGGAGCTGTTTTTT. Encoded protein: CASSYQGQGPLGSETGELFF.

This clonotype was picked up a small number of times. This sequence joins TRBV5-1 and TRBJ2-1; 7 bases are shared with TRBD2. J lost 7 bases, V lost 0 bases, and 7 bases had no gene match. CDR1 and CDR2 (germline): SGHRS, YFSETQ. CDR3 length: 15 residues. For the CDR3, the DNA is TGCGCCAGCAGCTTGGGAGTAGCGGGCGGGAATGAGCAGTTCTTC. This gives the protein CASSLGVAGGNEQFF.

There are a few counts of this clonotype. The V gene is TRBV5-1, the J gene TRBJ2-1; D may be TRBD2 (6 bases). Germline V lookup: CDR1 SGHRS, CDR2 YFSETQ. The CDR3 is 16 residues long. Deletions cut 0 bases from V and 8 bases from J, with 18 bases between. The CDR3, as DNA: TGCGCCAGCAGCTTGGAGGTGGGCGGGGCGCTGGATGAGCAGTTCTTC. This codes for CASSLEVGGALDEQFF.

This clonotype appeared many times. CDR3 sequence: CASSVNRGRERETQYF. As DNA, the CDR3 is TGTGCCAGCAGCGTCAACAGGGGGCGAGAACGAGAGACCCAGTACTTC. The chain combines TRBV9 with TRBJ2-5; 9 bases map to TRBD1. The CDR3 has 16 amino acids. J was trimmed by 4 bases and V by 2 bases; bases with no gene match: 9. Germline V gives CDR1 SGDLS, CDR2 YYNGEE.

This clonotype was found many times. CDR3 coding DNA: TGTGCCAGCAGTTTAATAGGGAGGTTTCGGGAGACCCAGTACTTC. Protein product: CASSLIGRFRETQYF. The chain employs TRBV12-3 or TRBV12-4 and TRBJ2-5; tentative D call: TRBD2 (6 bases). CDR3 length: 15 amino acids. The germline V and J ends were trimmed by 2 bases and 5 bases, with 15 bases remaining between them.

This clonotype was detected ten times or more. In DNA, the CDR3 is TGTGCCAGCAGTTACCCCGGGACAGAAGGCTACACCTTC. It translates to CASSYPGTEGYTF. The rearrangement uses TRBV6-6 and TRBJ1-2, with 7 bases fitting TRBD1. The CDR3 has 13 residues. V lost 2 bases and J lost 8; bases outside the gene matches: 5. Germline CDR1 MNHNY, CDR2 SVGAGI (reference sequence).

This clonotype was picked up many times. The CDR3 sequence is CASSLSGRGNTIYF. The CDR3 DNA sequence: TGTGCCAGCAGCTTGTCCGGGCGTGGAAACACCATATATTTT. This sequence joins TRBV7-9 and TRBJ1-3; D ambiguous. Germline loops: CDR1 SEHNR, CDR2 FQNEAQ (reference sequence). Trimming stripped 3 bases from V and 3 bases from J, with 9 bases between. The CDR3 covers 14 residues.

This clonotype was detected ten times or more. The J gene is TRBJ1-1, the V gene TRBV12-3 or TRBV12-4; D is undetermined. Trimming stripped 5 bases from V and 4 bases from J, with 14 bases between. This CDR3 comprises 14 residues. This CDR3 is CASSEQQLITEAFF. The CDR3 nucleotides are TGTGCCAGCAGTGAGCAGCAGCTCATCACTGAAGCTTTCTTT.

This clonotype was seen repeatedly, ten times or more. V and J are TRBV20-1 and TRBJ2-1; 9 bases line up with TRBD2. V was pared by 0 bases and J by 5 bases, with 5 bases of the junction left unmatched. There are 15 residues in the CDR3. CDR1 and CDR2 from the germline V gene are DFQATT and SNEGSKA (reference sequence). CDR3 DNA sequence: TGCAGTGCTAGAGAGGCGGCGGGAGGGCACAATGAGCAGTTCTTC. Protein product: CSAREAAGGHNEQFF.

This clonotype has just a few counts. The V and J genes are TRBV30 and TRBJ2-1; D perhaps matches TRBD2 (6 bases). Germline CDR1 reads GTSNPN; CDR2 reads SVGIG (reference sequence). This CDR3 is 14 amino acids long. V lost 6 bases and J lost 4, with 16 bases in between. Here the CDR3 reads CACNSRGGYNEQFF. CDR3 DNA sequence: TGTGCCTGCAACTCGCGGGGCGGGTACAATGAGCAGTTCTTC.

This chain connects TRBV5-4 to TRBJ2-7, with 11 positions matching TRBD2. Germline CDR1 SGHNT, CDR2 YYREEE (reference sequence). V shed 5 bases and J 3 bases; nucleotides not matched to a gene: 7. The CDR3 has 15 residues. CDR3 DNA sequence: TGTGCCAGCAGTCGAACTAGCGGGAGACACTACGAGCAGTACTTC. Protein: CASSRTSGRHYEQYF.